Each of the 29 T cell receptor beta chains below was sequenced from the same sample in a study of blood T cell repertoires in COVID-19 (dated by TCRdb to 2019 to 2021). Library preparation used the immunoSEQ multiplex PCR assay. Held by TCRdb, this immuneACCESS table contains in-frame sequences only and omits some clones. Under half of the omission traces to an unresolved V gene where checked; the cause of the rest is unknown. The sample table contains 300,000 to 400,000 clones; only one count was recorded for 90% to 95% of them. Of the sample, roughly 3.3% is held by the ten largest clones. Material for sequencing was peripheral blood. These receptors came from a woman between 18 and 29 years old who had recovered from COVID-19.

This clone was picked up a small number of times. At the DNA level, this CDR3 is encoded by other sequences in the same sample as well. The V call is TRBV19, the J call TRBJ1-5, with 8 nucleotides matching TRBD1. The CDR3 is made up of 13 amino acids. Per the germline V gene, CDR1 is LNHDA and CDR2 is SQIVND (reference sequence). V was clipped by 5 bases and J by 5 bases; unmatched bases: 2. CDR3 nucleotide sequence: TGTGCCAGTAGTCCGGACAGGGATCAGCCCCAGCATTTT. Its protein is CASSPDRDQPQHF.

This rearrangement joins TRBV5-1 to TRBJ1-1; maybe TRBD1 (6 bases). V was trimmed by 7 bases and J by 5 bases, leaving 15 bases between them. The CDR3 sequence is 13 residues long. Germline V CDR1 and CDR2: SGHRS, YFSETQ. CDR3 residues: CASAARGLTEAFF. CDR3 bases: TGCGCCAGCGCAGCCAGGGGCTTAACTGAAGCTTTCTTT.

The rearrangement uses TRBV28 and TRBJ1-1; D possibly corresponds to TRBD1 (5 bases). The CDR3 has 12 amino acids. Trimming took off 7 bases at V and 7 bases at J, with 13 bases between the two ends. CDR1 and CDR2 from the germline V gene are MDHEN and SYDVKM. Here the CDR3 DNA reads TGTGCCAGCAATCGGGGGGAGGATGAAGCTTTCTTT. Translated, it gives CASNRGEDEAFF.

In regard to this clone: This CDR3 is also generated by other DNA sequences in the sample. This chain links TRBV6-4 with TRBJ2-1; D is perhaps TRBD2 (6 bases). Trimming stripped 0 bases from V and 0 bases from J, with 6 bases between. CDR3 length equals 15 residues. The germline V gene has CDR1 MRHNA and CDR2 SNTAGT. Here the CDR3 DNA reads TGTGCCAGCAGTGACTCTAGCGGCTCCTACAATGAGCAGTTCTTC. It is translated as CASSDSSGSYNEQFF.

The genes are TRBV9 and TRBJ1-2, with 9 nucleotides matching TRBD1. The CDR3 loop spans 15 amino acids. The trim removed 1 base at V and 6 bases at J, leaving 7 bases unmatched. Germline CDR1 is SGDLS and CDR2 is YYNGEE. The CDR3 bases are TGTGCCAGCAGCGTATTGGACAGGGGAGGGAATGGCTACACCTTC. Amino acids: CASSVLDRGGNGYTF.

The V and J genes are TRBV5-6 and TRBJ2-7; tentatively, D is TRBD2 (5 bases). Germline assignment: CDR1 SGHDT and CDR2 YYEEEE. The CDR3 is 14 amino acids. The CDR3 spells CASTLSWEFDEQYV. For the CDR3, the DNA is TGTGCCAGCACCTTGTCGTGGGAGTTTGACGAGCAGTACGTC.

The rearrangement links TRBV6-5 to TRBJ1-2, with 7 bases that match TRBD1. The length of the CDR3 is 16 residues. Trimming removed 2 bases from V and 5 bases from J; junction bases left unmatched: 11. CDR1 MNHEY and CDR2 SVGAGI come from the germline V gene. The DNA of the CDR3 is TGTGCCAGCAGTTACCTGGTGCAGGACAGGACATATGGCTACACCTTC. Its protein product is CASSYLVQDRTYGYTF.

V is TRBV9 and J is TRBJ1-3; D gene unclear. The V and J ends lost 4 bases and 0 bases respectively, with 8 bases between them. CDR3 length: 14 amino acids. The germline V gene encodes CDR1 SGDLS and CDR2 YYNGEE. In DNA, the CDR3 is TGTGCCAGCAGCCCTGACTTCTCTGGAAACACCATATATTTT. It yields the protein CASSPDFSGNTIYF.

The chain carries TRBV19 and TRBJ2-3; TRBD2 aligns across 14 bases. Germline-derived CDR1 and CDR2 are LNHDA and SQIVND (reference sequence). There are 18 residues in the CDR3. Germline trimming cut 1 base from V and 8 bases from J; bases unmatched to any gene: 11. CDR3 sequence (DNA): TGTGCCAGTAGTATAGGACAGGGACTAGCGGGAGCGGTGGGTACGCAGTATTTT. As protein: CASSIGQGLAGAVGTQYF.

V and J are TRBV5-1 and TRBJ2-1; 7 bases are shared with TRBD2. Germline lookup yields CDR1 SGHRS and CDR2 YFSETQ. The CDR3 has 16 residues. V was pared by 0 bases and J by 5 bases, with 8 bases of the junction left unmatched. This CDR3 reads CASSLGGGSFHNEQFF. Here the CDR3 DNA reads TGCGCCAGCAGCTTGGGGGGCGGGAGCTTCCACAATGAGCAGTTCTTC.

The chain combines TRBV19 with TRBJ1-2; D is perhaps TRBD1 (6 bases). The V end lost 7 bases, the J end lost 2 bases, and 11 bases lay between the germline ends. CDR1 and CDR2 from the germline V gene are LNHDA and SQIVND (reference sequence). CDR3 size: 13 residues. CDR3 nucleotides: TGTGCCAGTACCAAAGGACAGAACTATGGCTACACCTTC. Protein sequence: CASTKGQNYGYTF.

The sample holds a few counts of this clone. The CDR3 nucleotides are TGTGCCAGCAGTCCCCAGACCATCACGGGGACCGGGGAGCTGTTTTTT. This codes for CASSPQTITGTGELFF. The chain carries TRBV7-9 and TRBJ2-2; tentatively, D is TRBD2 (5 bases). The germline V gene encodes CDR1 SEHNR and CDR2 FQNEAQ (reference sequence). V was shortened by 6 bases and J by 5 bases, with 19 bases between the two germline ends. The CDR3 extends over 16 amino acids.

The chain uses TRBV6-2 or TRBV6-3 and TRBJ2-3, with TRBD2 matching 10 bases. The germline V gene encodes CDR1 MNHEY and CDR2 SVGEGT. Trimming at V came to 5 bases and at J to 2 bases, leaving 10 bases not matched to a gene. This CDR3 has 17 residues. CDR3 in DNA: TGTGCCAGCAGTACCCGTCGGACTAGCGGAGACACAGATACGCAGTATTTT. Amino acids: CASSTRRTSGDTDTQYF.

The rearrangement uses TRBV18 and TRBJ2-4; 9 bases line up with TRBD1. Germline loops: CDR1 KGHSH, CDR2 LQKENI. Unmatched junction bases numbered 3, after V lost 3 bases and J lost 0 bases. The CDR3 is made up of 16 amino acids. The CDR3 bases are TGTGCCAGCTCACCTAGGACAGGGGTAGCCAAAAACATTCAGTACTTC. It is translated as CASSPRTGVAKNIQYF.

V is TRBV25-1 and J is TRBJ2-2; D not resolved. The CDR3 contains 15 residues. CDR1 and CDR2 (germline): MGHDK, SYGVNS. V lost 3 bases and J 1 base, leaving 9 bases between the germline ends. CDR3 nucleotides: TGTGCCAGCAGTGACTCGACAAAGAACACCGGGGAGCTGTTTTTT. As protein: CASSDSTKNTGELFF.

V usage is TRBV29-1 and J usage is TRBJ1-2; TRBD1 matches 7 bases. V was clipped by 5 bases and J by 5 bases; unmatched bases: 26. Germline CDR1 and CDR2: SQVTM and ANQGSEA. The CDR3 is 19 amino acids. CDR3 region: CSVQQPPTGMIVFGYGYTF. As DNA, the CDR3 is TGCAGCGTTCAGCAACCTCCGACAGGGATGATTGTATTCGGGTATGGCTACACCTTC.

The sample holds one count of this clone. The rearrangement links TRBV11-2 to TRBJ1-6; TRBD1 agrees at 10 bases. The CDR3 consists of 15 residues. The V segment lost 5 bases and the J segment 10 bases; nucleotides outside the gene matches: 8. In germline, CDR1 is SGHAT, CDR2 FQNNGV. Written as DNA, the CDR3 is TGTGCCAGCAGCCCAAGGGACAGGGGTTACTCACCCCTCCACTTT. This translates into CASSPRDRGYSPLHF.

The rearrangement uses TRBV11-3 and TRBJ2-5; 12 bases are shared with TRBD2. This CDR3 is built from 15 residues. Germline V gene data show CDR1 as SGHNT and CDR2 as YENEEA. V lost 1 base, J lost 5 bases, and 2 bases stayed unmatched. CDR3 sequence reads: CASSLVTSGSETQYF. In DNA, the CDR3 is TGTGCCAGCAGCTTAGTGACTAGCGGGAGTGAGACCCAGTACTTC.

V is TRBV28 and J is TRBJ2-7, with D tentatively TRBD1 (6 bases). V was pared by 4 bases and J by 6 bases, with 16 bases between. The CDR3 totals 14 residues. CDR1 is MDHEN and CDR2 is SYDVKM in the germline V gene. The CDR3 loop is CASSSGFRGGEQYV. In nucleotides, the CDR3 is TGTGCCAGCAGTTCCGGGTTCCGAGGGGGCGAGCAGTACGTC.

With regard to this clone: This specimen includes other DNA sequences encoding the same CDR3. The chain joins TRBV5-1 to TRBJ2-5; TRBD1 matches at 7 bases. Germline V CDR1 and CDR2: SGHRS, YFSETQ. This CDR3 has 15 residues. Trimming cost V 0 bases and J 1 base; bases outside gene matches: 3. The CDR3 DNA reads as TGCGCCAGCAGCTTGGTGTCAGGGGGCCAAGAGACCCAGTACTTC. Protein sequence: CASSLVSGGQETQYF.

This chain uses TRBV30 with TRBJ2-5; D is perhaps TRBD2 (6 bases). This CDR3 has 14 residues. V gave up 3 bases and J gave up 5 bases, with 16 bases separating them. CDR1 GTSNPN and CDR2 SVGIG come from the germline V gene (reference sequence). The CDR3: CAWSRDGAGETQYF. In nucleotides, the CDR3 is TGTGCCTGGAGCCGCGACGGCGCGGGGGAGACCCAGTACTTC.

The V gene is TRBV19, the J gene TRBJ1-2; D is uncertain. Deletions cut 9 bases from V and 4 bases from J, with 12 bases between. The CDR3 is 12 amino acids. Germline assignment: CDR1 LNHDA and CDR2 SQIVND (reference sequence). CDR3 sequence reads: CASNYPTYGYTF. In DNA form, the CDR3 reads TGTGCCAGCAATTACCCTACCTATGGCTACACCTTC.

This clone was seen just once. The rearrangement joins TRBV20-1 to TRBJ2-2; D may be TRBD1 (6 bases). The CDR3 is made up of 14 amino acids. CDR1 is DFQATT and CDR2 is SNEGSKA in the germline V gene (reference sequence). The germline V and J ends were trimmed by 3 bases and 4 bases, with 12 bases remaining between them. CDR3 nucleotides: TGCAGTGCTAGTCCAGGGGACCCCACCGGGGAGCTGTTTTTT. This gives the protein CSASPGDPTGELFF.

This chain connects TRBV11-2 to TRBJ2-3; possible D gene TRBD2, 5 bases. Germline loops: CDR1 SGHAT, CDR2 FQNNGV. CDR3 length: 13 residues. Trimming took 3 bases from V and 6 from J, leaving 10 bases between them. CDR3: CASSFGGSDTQYF. The CDR3, as DNA: TGTGCCAGCAGCTTCGGCGGGTCCGATACGCAGTATTTT.

The chain employs TRBV29-1 and TRBJ2-5; 9 bases align to TRBD2. Germline V gives CDR1 SQVTM, CDR2 ANQGSEA. CDR3 size: 15 residues. V shed 5 bases and J 2 bases; nucleotides not matched to a gene: 9. The CDR3 DNA is TGCAGCGTTCAGCCCGGGACTAGCCAACAAGAGACCCAGTACTTC. Its protein product is CSVQPGTSQQETQYF.

This clone was seen only once. The chain employs TRBV11-2 and TRBJ1-2, with a tentative D call TRBD1 (6 bases). The CDR3 loop spans 12 amino acids. Trimming removed 2 bases at V and 6 bases at J, with 7 bases between. Germline CDR1 reads SGHAT; CDR2 reads FQNNGV. CDR3 amino acids: CASSLSGDGYTF. CDR3 nucleotides: TGTGCCAGCAGCTTATCAGGGGATGGCTACACCTTC.

This sequence joins TRBV15 and TRBJ2-2; D gene unclear. The V end was cut by 0 bases, the J end by 4 bases, with 3 bases between. Per the germline V gene, CDR1 is LNHNV and CDR2 is YYDKDF (reference sequence). CDR3 size: 13 residues. This CDR3 reads CATSREATGELFF. The DNA of the CDR3 is TGTGCCACCAGCAGAGAGGCCACCGGGGAGCTGTTTTTT. The whole variable domain, filled in from reference TRBV15 and TRBJ2-2, reads DAMVIQNPRYQVTQFGKPVTLSCSQTLNHNVMYWYQQKSSQAPKLLFHYYDKDFNNEADTPDNFQSRRPNTSFCFLDIRSPGLGDTAMYLCATSREATGELFFGEGSRLTVL.

The DNA for the CDR3 is TGTGCCAGCAGCTTAGCGGGAGCGGGAGGGCCAGATGAGCAGTTCTTC. Translated, it gives CASSLAGAGGPDEQFF. The J gene is TRBJ2-1, the V gene TRBV7-2; 10 bases align to TRBD2. Germline assignment: CDR1 SGHTA and CDR2 FQGNSA. This CDR3 region has 16 residues. Unmatched junction bases numbered 7, after V lost 0 bases and J lost 8 bases.

This clone came up a few times. This chain connects TRBV3-1 (or the pseudogene TRBV3-2) to TRBJ1-5; no firm D call. CDR1 LGHDT and CDR2 YNNKEL come from the germline V gene (reference sequence). The V end was cut by 8 bases, the J end by 7 bases, with 12 bases between. The CDR3 contains 12 residues. CDR3 sequence reads: CASSFWRQPQHF. DNA of the CDR3: TGTGCCAGCTCGTTCTGGAGGCAGCCCCAGCATTTT.